This T cell receptor beta chain emerged from a study of blood T cell repertoires in COVID-19 (dated by TCRdb to the early 2020s). For the wider study: Samples from collaborators originated in the United States, Italy and Spain and spanned both the acute and convalescent phases of COVID-19. The prospective study material was composed of cDNA or gDNA derived from T cells, B-cell-depleted T cells, or PBMCs. The dataset comprised deeply sampled blood TCRbeta repertoires from subjects exposed to, actively infected with, or recovered from COVID-19. A freely available public database, intended as a resource for researchers studying the immune response to SARS-CoV-2, is where the repertoires were released. The samples were drawn from two sources: the first 160 participants of the ongoing ImmuneRACE study, and over 1,000 subjects contributed by 6 global collaborators. Nearly every sample came with metadata listing a de-identified subject ID, COVID-19 status, age in years and sex. Where HLA class I and class II types were available, the types were taken from metadata supplied by the sample provider, not from assay-based typing. Broad study findings and their caveats: The quantity of clinical and demographic metadata differed by source and by participant and was supplied without curation.

About this clone itself: Its antigen is currently not known. Per-nucleotide qualities are absent, and no much larger clonotype sits a single base away.

Each collaborating institution followed its own protocols to collect whole blood in K2EDTA tubes. For TCRbeta analysis, collaborator samples were shipped as frozen whole blood, as isolated PBMCs, or as DNA extracted from either sample type. The immunoSEQ Assay, a bias-controlled multiplex PCR, was used to amplify TCRbeta CDR3 regions from genomic DNA. Per the original workflow: Nucleated cell counts per sample were estimated from amplification of reference gene primers within the assay. To quantify the absolute abundance of each unique TCRbeta CDR3 rearrangement, sequence reads were collapsed and filtered. For each sample, productive Simpson clonality was calculated as the square root of Simpson's diversity index over productive rearrangements. TCRdb carries this immuneACCESS record with in-frame sequences only. Its versions omit some clonotypes, under half of them owing to an unresolved V gene in the studies checked, with the rest unexplained. The V and J calls and the clone size are those of that table, but D and trimming were determined from the DNA. Across this sample there are about 280,000 clones, with 88% seen only once. The top ten clones comprise 9% to 9.5% of the sample.

V drops 3 bases and J drops 4 bases, leaving 18 bases in between. Including the terminal cysteine and phenylalanine, the CDR3 comprises 16 residues. The only DNA kept is the CDR3, 48 bases in frame from the first base. From a lookup of the germline V gene, CDR1 and CDR2 are SGDLS and YYNGEE. This TCR was sampled from a young man with active or convalescent COVID-19. The source material was peripheral blood. The chain is encoded by TRBV9 joined to TRBJ2-3, with a tentative D gene TRBD2 over 6 matching bases. For the CDR3, the sequence is CASSGGTHWAPDTQYF. The DNA is as follows: TGTGCCAGCAGCGGCGGGACTCATTGGGCACCAGATACGCAGTATTTT.